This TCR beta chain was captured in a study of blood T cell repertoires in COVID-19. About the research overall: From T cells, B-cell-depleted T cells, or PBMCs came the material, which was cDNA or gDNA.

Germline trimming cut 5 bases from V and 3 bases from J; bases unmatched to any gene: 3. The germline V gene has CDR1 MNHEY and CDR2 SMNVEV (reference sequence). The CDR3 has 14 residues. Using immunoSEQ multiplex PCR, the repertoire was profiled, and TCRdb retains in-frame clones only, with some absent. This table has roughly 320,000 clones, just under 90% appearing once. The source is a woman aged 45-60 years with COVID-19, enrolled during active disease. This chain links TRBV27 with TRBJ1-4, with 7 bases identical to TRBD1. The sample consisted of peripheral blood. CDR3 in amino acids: CASSPGTANEKLFF. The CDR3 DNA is TGTGCCAGCAGTCCGGGGACAGCTAATGAAAAACTGTTTTTT. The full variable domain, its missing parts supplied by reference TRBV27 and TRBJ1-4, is EAQVTQNPRYLITVTGKKLTVTCSQNMNHEYMSWYRQDPGLGLRQIYYSMNVEVTDKGDVPEGYKVSRKEKRNFPLILESPSPNQTSLYFCASSPGTANEKLFFGSGTQLSVL.